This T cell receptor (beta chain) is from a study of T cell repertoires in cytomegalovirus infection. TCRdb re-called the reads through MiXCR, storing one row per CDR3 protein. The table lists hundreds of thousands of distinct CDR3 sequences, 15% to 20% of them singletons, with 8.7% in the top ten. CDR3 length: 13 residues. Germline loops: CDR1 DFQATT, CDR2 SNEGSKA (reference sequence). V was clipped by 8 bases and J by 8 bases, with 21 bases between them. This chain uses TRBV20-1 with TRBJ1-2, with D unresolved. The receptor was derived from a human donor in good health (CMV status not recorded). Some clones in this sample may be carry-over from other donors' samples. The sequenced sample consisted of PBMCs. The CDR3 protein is CSLRRTGGNGYTF. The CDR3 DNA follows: TGCAGTCTCCGCAGGACGGGTGGAAACGGCTACACCTTC.